This TCR beta chain emerged from a study of cytomegalovirus exposure and HLA in healthy donors. Study-level points and caveats: Reports described diagnosis of cytomegalovirus status by the classifier as highly specific and sensitive. In vitro, a few CMV-associated chains proved specific for CMV antigens.

Comment on this clone: Antigen: not known.

The PCR contained 60 Vbeta and 13 Jbeta primers. The data were produced by immunoSEQ multiplex PCR, yet TCRdb's version contains in-frame clones alone and is incomplete. The sample contains tens of thousands of clones, around 65% of which appear only once. Germline CDR1 and CDR2: SGDLS and YYNGEE. The CDR3 runs to 15 residues. Trimming took off 0 bases at V and 7 bases at J, with 14 bases between the two ends. This TCR came from a man aged 60-69 years in good health and CMV-seropositive. The J gene is TRBJ2-1, the V gene TRBV9; D remains ambiguous. Sequencing used PBMCs. The CDR3 DNA reads as TGTGCCAGCAGCGTAGGCCAGGTATCCATTAATGAGCAGTTCTTC. It specifies CASSVGQVSINEQFF.